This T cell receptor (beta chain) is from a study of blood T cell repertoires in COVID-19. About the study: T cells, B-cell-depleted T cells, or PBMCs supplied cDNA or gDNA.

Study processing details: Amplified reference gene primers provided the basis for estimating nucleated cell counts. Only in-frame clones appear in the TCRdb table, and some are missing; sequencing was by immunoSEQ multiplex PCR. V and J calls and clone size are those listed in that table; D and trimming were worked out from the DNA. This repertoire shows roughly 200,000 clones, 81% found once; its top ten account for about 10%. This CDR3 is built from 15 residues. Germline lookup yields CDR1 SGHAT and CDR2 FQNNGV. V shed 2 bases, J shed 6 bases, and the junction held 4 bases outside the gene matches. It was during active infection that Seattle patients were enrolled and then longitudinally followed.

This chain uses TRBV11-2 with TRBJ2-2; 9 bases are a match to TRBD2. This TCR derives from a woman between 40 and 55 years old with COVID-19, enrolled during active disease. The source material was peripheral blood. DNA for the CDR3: TGTGCCAGCAGCTTACTTGCGGGAGGGGCCGGGGAGCTGTTTTTT. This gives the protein CASSLLAGGAGELFF.